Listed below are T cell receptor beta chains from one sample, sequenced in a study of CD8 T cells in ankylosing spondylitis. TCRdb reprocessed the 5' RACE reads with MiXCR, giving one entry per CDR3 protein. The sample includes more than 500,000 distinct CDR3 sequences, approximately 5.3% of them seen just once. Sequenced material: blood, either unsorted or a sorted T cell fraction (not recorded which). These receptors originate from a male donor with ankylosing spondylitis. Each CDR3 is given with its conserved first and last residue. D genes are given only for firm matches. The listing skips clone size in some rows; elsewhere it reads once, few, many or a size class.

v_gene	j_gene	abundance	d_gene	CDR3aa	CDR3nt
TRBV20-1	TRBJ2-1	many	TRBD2	CSGGAQREYNEQFF	TGCAGTGGAGGAGCGCAGCGGGAGTACAATGAGCAGTTCTTC
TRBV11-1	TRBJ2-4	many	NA	CASSPNPFQGGTSNIQYF	TGTGCCAGCAGCCCTAACCCATTCCAAGGGGGGACCTCAAACATTCAGTACTTC
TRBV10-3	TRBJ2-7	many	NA	CAIGDTVGYEQYF	TGTGCCATCGGGGACACAGTTGGCTACGAGCAGTACTTC
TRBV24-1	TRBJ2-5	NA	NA	CATSDLRAGQRQETQYF	TGTGCCACCAGTGATTTGCGAGCCGGACAGAGACAAGAGACCCAGTACTTC
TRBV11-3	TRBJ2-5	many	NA	CASSSSDSTQYF	TGTGCCAGCAGCTCCTCGGACAGCACCCAGTACTTC
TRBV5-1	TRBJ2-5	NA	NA	CASSAGGQMYQETQYF	TGCGCCAGCAGTGCTGGAGGGCAGATGTACCAAGAGACCCAGTACTTC
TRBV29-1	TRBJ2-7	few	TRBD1	CSVSTGGYGYEQYF	TGCAGCGTCAGTACAGGGGGGTATGGGTACGAGCAGTACTTC
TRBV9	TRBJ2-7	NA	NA	CASSVGGTGMGVYEQYF	TGTGCCAGCAGCGTAGGGGGCACGGGTATGGGAGTTTACGAGCAGTACTTC
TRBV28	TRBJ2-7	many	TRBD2	CASSTGTSGLASYEQYF	TGTGCCAGCAGTACCGGGACTTCGGGACTAGCGAGCTACGAGCAGTACTTC
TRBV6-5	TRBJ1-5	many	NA	CASIKDLSNQPQHF	TGTGCCAGCATTAAGGACCTCAGCAATCAGCCCCAGCATTTT
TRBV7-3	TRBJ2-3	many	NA	CASSPQQPPDTQYF	TGTGCCAGCAGCCCCCAGCAACCTCCAGATACGCAGTATTTT
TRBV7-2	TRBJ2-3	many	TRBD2	CASSSRRTSYTDTQYF	TGTGCCAGCAGCTCCCGGAGGACTAGTTACACAGATACGCAGTATTTT
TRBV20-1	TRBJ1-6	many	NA	CSGFEANYNSPLHF	TGCAGTGGATTTGAGGCTAACTATAATTCACCCCTCCACTTT
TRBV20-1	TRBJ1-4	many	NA	CSARLYGDEKLFF	TGCAGTGCTAGACTATACGGCGATGAAAAACTGTTTTTT
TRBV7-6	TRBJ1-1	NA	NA	CASSRPDRFNTEAFF	TGTGCCAGCAGCAGGCCCGACAGATTCAACACTGAAGCTTTCTTT
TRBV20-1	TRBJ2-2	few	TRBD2	CCARGGSGGINTGELFF	TGCTGTGCTAGAGGGGGTAGCGGGGGCATAAACACCGGGGAGCTGTTTTTT
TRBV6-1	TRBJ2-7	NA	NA	CASTSPPTVSYEQYF	TGTGCCAGCACCAGCCCTCCGACAGTCTCCTACGAGCAGTACTTC
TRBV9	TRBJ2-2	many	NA	CASSYGGRNTGELFF	TGTGCCAGCAGCTATGGGGGCAGAAACACCGGGGAGCTGTTTTTT
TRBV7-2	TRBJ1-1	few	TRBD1	CASRRPGQVNTEAFF	TGTGCCAGCAGGCGTCCCGGACAGGTTAACACTGAAGCTTTCTTT
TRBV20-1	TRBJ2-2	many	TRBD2	CSARSSGVTGELFF	TGCAGTGCTAGATCCAGCGGGGTCACCGGGGAGCTGTTTTTT
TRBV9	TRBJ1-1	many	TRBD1	CASSVSGTGYTEAFF	TGTGCCAGCAGCGTAAGCGGGACAGGGTACACTGAAGCTTTCTTT
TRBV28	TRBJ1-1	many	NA	CASSLILGEAFF	TGTGCCAGCAGTTTAATCCTTGGTGAAGCTTTCTTT
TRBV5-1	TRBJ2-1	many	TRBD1	CASSLSGQINYNEQFF	TGCGCCAGCAGCTTGTCGGGACAGATTAACTACAATGAGCAGTTCTTC
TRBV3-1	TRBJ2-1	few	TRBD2	CASSYNSGGSQFF	TGTGCCAGCAGCTATAATAGCGGGGGGTCCCAGTTCTTC
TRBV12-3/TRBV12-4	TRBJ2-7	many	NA	CASTEHIPYEQYF	TGTGCCAGCACCGAGCACATACCCTACGAGCAGTACTTC
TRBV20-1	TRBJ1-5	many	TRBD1	CSATPQDRGLNQPQHF	TGCAGTGCTACCCCCCAAGACAGGGGCCTTAATCAGCCCCAGCATTTT